These T cell receptor beta chains were read from a single sample in a study of T cells after yellow fever vaccination. Each CDR3 protein gets one entry after TCRdb re-called the 5' RACE reads with MiXCR. The table records around 260,000 distinct CDR3 sequences, about 5.2% of them present only once. Source: CD4+ T cells sorted from PBMCs, taken on the day of the yellow fever booster vaccination. These receptors all stem from a man aged 18 to 30 who received the YFV17D yellow fever vaccine. The CDR3 runs from the conserved cysteine through the conserved F or W. A D gene is named only where the DNA matches it firmly. Clone size is not always given. Where it is, it says once, few, many or a class for expanded clones.

V gene,clone size,D gene,J gene,CDR3 DNA,CDR3 protein
TRBV5-1,few,-,TRBJ2-6,TGCGCCAGCAGCTTGGCGGCAGCCTCTGGGGCCAACGTCCTGACTTTC,CASSLAAASGANVLTF
TRBV20-1,many,TRBD1,TRBJ2-3,TGCAGTGCTACGACAGGGAGTAGAGATACGCAGTATTTT,CSATTGSRDTQYF
TRBV5-1,few,TRBD1,TRBJ1-3,TGCGCCAGCAGCTTGGGGGACAGCGGAAACACCATATATTTT,CASSLGDSGNTIYF
TRBV29-1,-,-,TRBJ1-1,TGCAGCGGATCAGGGTTAACTGAAGCTTTCTTT,CSGSGLTEAFF
TRBV27,-,-,TRBJ1-2,TGTGCCAGCAGTTTACGGGGTTTCTATGGCTACACCTTC,CASSLRGFYGYTF
TRBV27,few,-,TRBJ2-2,TGTGCCAGCAGTCCCCCCGTGGCTCCCGGGGGGGAGCTGTTTTTT,CASSPPVAPGGELFF
TRBV6-2/TRBV6-3,many,-,TRBJ2-1,TGTGCCAGCAGTTACCCCCTTGCGGGCTCCTACAATGAGCAGTTCTTC,CASSYPLAGSYNEQFF
TRBV25-1,-,TRBD1,TRBJ1-1,TGTGCCAGCAGTGCCCGGGACAGGGGGAACACTGAAGCTTTCTTT,CASSARDRGNTEAFF
TRBV9,many,TRBD2,TRBJ2-3,TGTGCCAGCAGCGCGACTAGCGGCCCAGATACGCAGTATTTT,CASSATSGPDTQYF
TRBV5-1,many,TRBD2,TRBJ2-7,TGCGCCAGCAGCCCTAGCGGGGGATATTCCTACGAGCAGTACTTC,CASSPSGGYSYEQYF
TRBV30,few,-,TRBJ2-1,TGTGCCTGGAACTTTTACAATGAGCAGTTCTTC,CAWNFYNEQFF
TRBV5-1,many,TRBD1,TRBJ1-4,TGCGCCAGCAGCCCAACCTCCGGGACAGGGGGAAAACTGTTTTTT,CASSPTSGTGGKLFF
TRBV2,-,TRBD1,TRBJ1-1,TGTGCCAGCAGTGAAGGAGGACAGGGATATATTGCTTTCTTT,CASSEGGQGYIAFF
TRBV20-1,-,-,TRBJ1-6,TGCAGTGCCCCTCCCGGGCAGGGCCATAATTCACCCCTCCACTTT,CSAPPGQGHNSPLHF
TRBV7-2,-,TRBD2,TRBJ2-3,TGTGCCAGCAGCCTTAGGGCGGGGACTCAATCGGGAGGTACGCAGTATTTT,CASSLRAGTQSGGTQYF
TRBV6-2/TRBV6-3,few,-,TRBJ1-1,TGTGCCAGCAGCAGGGGAAGGAACACTGAAGCTTTCTTT,CASSRGRNTEAFF
TRBV12-3/TRBV12-4,few,TRBD2,TRBJ2-4,TGTGCCAGCAGTTTATCCCCAGCGGGGGAAAACATTCAGTACTTC,CASSLSPAGENIQYF